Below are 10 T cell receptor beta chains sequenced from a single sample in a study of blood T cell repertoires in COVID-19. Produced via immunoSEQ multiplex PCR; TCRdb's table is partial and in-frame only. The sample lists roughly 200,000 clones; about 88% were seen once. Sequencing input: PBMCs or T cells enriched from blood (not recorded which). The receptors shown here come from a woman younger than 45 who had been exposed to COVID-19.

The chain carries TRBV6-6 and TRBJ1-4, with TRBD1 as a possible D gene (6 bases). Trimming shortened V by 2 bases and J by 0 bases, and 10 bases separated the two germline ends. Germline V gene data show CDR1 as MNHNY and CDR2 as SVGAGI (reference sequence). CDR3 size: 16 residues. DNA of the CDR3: TGTGCCAGCAGTTACGACAGGAACCCAACTAATGAAAAACTGTTTTTT. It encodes CASSYDRNPTNEKLFF.

CDR3 in DNA: TGTGCCAGCAGTTACTCGGGGCTAGCGGTTAACATTCAGTACTTC. As protein: CASSYSGLAVNIQYF. V is TRBV6-2 or TRBV6-3 and J is TRBJ2-4; TRBD2 aligns across 7 bases. CDR1 is MNHEY and CDR2 is SVGEGT in the germline V gene. The CDR3 covers 15 residues. The trim removed 0 bases at V and 7 bases at J, leaving 6 bases unmatched.

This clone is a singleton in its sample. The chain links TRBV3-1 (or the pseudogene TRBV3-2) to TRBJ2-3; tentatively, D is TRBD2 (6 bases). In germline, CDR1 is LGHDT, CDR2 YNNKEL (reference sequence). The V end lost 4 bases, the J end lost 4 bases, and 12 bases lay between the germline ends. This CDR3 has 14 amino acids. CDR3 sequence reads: CASSRGGSADTQYF. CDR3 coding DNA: TGTGCCAGCAGCCGCGGAGGGAGTGCAGATACGCAGTATTTT.

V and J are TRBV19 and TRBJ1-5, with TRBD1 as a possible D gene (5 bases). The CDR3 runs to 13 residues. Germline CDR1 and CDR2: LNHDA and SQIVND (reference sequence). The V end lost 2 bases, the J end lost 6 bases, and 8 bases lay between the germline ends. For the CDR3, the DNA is TGTGCCAGTAGTATACAGGGAGGTCAGCCCCAGCATTTT. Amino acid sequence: CASSIQGGQPQHF.

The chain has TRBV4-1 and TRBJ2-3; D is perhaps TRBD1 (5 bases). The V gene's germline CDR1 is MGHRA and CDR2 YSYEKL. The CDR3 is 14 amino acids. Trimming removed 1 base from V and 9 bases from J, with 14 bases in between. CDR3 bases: TGCGCCAGCAGCCAAGGGAGCAGGGATGACACGCAGTATTTT. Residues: CASSQGSRDDTQYF.

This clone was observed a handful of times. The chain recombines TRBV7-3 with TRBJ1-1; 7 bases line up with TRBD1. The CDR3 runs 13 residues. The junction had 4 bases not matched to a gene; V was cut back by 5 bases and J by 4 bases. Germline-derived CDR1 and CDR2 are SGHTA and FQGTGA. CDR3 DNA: TGTGCCAGCAGCCGTGACAGGGCCACTGAAGCTTTCTTT. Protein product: CASSRDRATEAFF.

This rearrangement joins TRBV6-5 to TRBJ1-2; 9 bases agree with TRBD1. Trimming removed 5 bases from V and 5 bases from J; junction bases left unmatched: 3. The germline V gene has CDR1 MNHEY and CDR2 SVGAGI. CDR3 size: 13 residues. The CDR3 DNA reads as TGTGCCAGCAGTCCGGGGACAGGGTATGGCTACACCTTC. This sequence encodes CASSPGTGYGYTF.

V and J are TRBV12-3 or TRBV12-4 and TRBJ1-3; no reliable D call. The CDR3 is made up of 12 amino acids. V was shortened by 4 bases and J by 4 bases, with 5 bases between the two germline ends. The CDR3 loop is CASSSRGNTIYF. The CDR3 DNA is TGTGCCAGCAGTTCGCGGGGAAACACCATATATTTT.

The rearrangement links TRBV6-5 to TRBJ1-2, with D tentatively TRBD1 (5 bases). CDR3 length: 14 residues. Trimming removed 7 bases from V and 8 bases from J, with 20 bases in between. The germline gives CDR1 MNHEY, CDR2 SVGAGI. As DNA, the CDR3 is TGTGCCAGCAACTCCGTCAGGGTGGCACTCGGCTACACCTTC. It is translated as CASNSVRVALGYTF.

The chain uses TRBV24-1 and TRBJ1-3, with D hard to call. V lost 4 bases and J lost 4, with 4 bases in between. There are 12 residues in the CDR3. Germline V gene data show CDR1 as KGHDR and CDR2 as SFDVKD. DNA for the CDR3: TGTGCCACCAGTGAGGCCGGAAACACCATATATTTT. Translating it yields CATSEAGNTIYF.